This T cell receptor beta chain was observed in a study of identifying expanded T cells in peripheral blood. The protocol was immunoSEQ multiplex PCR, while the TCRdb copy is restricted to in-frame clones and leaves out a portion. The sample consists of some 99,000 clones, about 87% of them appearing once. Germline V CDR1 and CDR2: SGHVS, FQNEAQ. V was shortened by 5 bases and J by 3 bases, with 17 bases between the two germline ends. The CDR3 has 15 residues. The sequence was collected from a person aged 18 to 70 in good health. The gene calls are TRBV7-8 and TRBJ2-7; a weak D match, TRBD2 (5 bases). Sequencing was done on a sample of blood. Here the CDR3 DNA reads TGTGCCAGCAGCCCGACTACAAGAGCTAACTACGAGCAGTACTTC. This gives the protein CASSPTTRANYEQYF.